The 7 T cell receptor beta chains in this list originate from one sample, sequenced in a study of T-cell reconstitution after alpha-beta-depleted transplantation in children. The authors prepared the TCRbeta library with unique molecular identifiers. TCRdb redid the calling of the PCR reads with MiXCR, one entry per CDR3 protein. The table records approximately 800,000 distinct CDR3 sequences, approximately 15% of them present only once. Sequenced here: PBMCs, mostly from graft donor cells, sampled 360 days after TCRalphabeta/CD19-depleted stem cell transplant. Every receptor here comes from a male patient younger than 18 who had a stem cell transplant for acute lymphoblastic leukemia, so the T cells may come from the graft donor.

The rearrangement links TRBV20-1 to TRBJ1-2; D gene ambiguous. Trimming stripped 3 bases from V and 1 base from J, with 9 bases between. CDR3 size: 13 residues. CDR1 and CDR2 from the germline V gene are DFQATT and SNEGSKA (reference sequence). This CDR3 is CSARGSHNYGYTF. The CDR3 bases are TGCAGTGCTAGGGGGAGCCATAACTATGGCTACACCTTC.

This clonotype was observed at least ten times. The chain employs TRBV9 and TRBJ2-3, with D possibly matching TRBD2 (5 bases). V lost 2 bases and J 9 bases, leaving 19 bases between the germline ends. Per the germline V gene, CDR1 is SGDLS and CDR2 is YYNGEE. The CDR3 contains 15 residues. CDR3 sequence: CASSVETLRAQTQYF. DNA for the CDR3: TGTGCCAGCAGCGTCGAGACCCTGAGGGCCCAGACGCAGTATTTT.

This clonotype was detected ten times or more. The rearrangement joins TRBV28 to TRBJ2-3; TRBD1 is a possible D gene (6 bases). The V gene's germline CDR1 is MDHEN and CDR2 SYDVKM. The CDR3 runs to 12 residues. V dropped 6 bases and J dropped 3 bases, with 7 bases sitting between them. The CDR3, as DNA: TGTGCCAGCAGGAGGGGGACAGATACGCAGTATTTT. Protein: CASRRGTDTQYF.

The rearrangement links TRBV7-9 to TRBJ2-1, with TRBD2 matching over 7 bases. The germline gives CDR1 SEHNR, CDR2 FQNEAQ (reference sequence). The CDR3 spans 12 residues. CDR3 region: CAGREVGNEQFF. The CDR3 DNA reads as TGTGCAGGACGGGAGGTGGGCAATGAGCAGTTCTTC. The full variable domain, in which reference TRBV7-9 and TRBJ2-1 provide the parts outside the CDR3, is DTGVSQNPRHKITKRGQNVTFRCDPISEHNRLYWYRQTLGQGPEFLTYFQNEAQLEKSRLLSDRFSAERPKGSFSTLEIQRTEQGDSAMYLCAGREVGNEQFFGPGTRLTVL.

This clonotype was found a few times. The J gene is TRBJ1-5, the V gene TRBV19, with D possibly being TRBD1 (5 bases). The V gene lost 4 bases and the J gene lost 2 bases, with 15 bases spanning the gap. The CDR3 loop spans 16 amino acids. CDR1 and CDR2 from the germline V gene are LNHDA and SQIVND (reference sequence). CDR3 region: CASSKSRDYRNQPQHF. Here the CDR3 DNA reads TGTGCCAGTAGTAAGAGCAGGGATTATCGCAATCAGCCCCAGCATTTT. The variable domain in full, completed from reference TRBV19 and TRBJ1-5, reads DGGITQSPKYLFRKEGQNVTLSCEQNLNHDAMYWYRQDPGQGLRLIYYSQIVNDFQKGDIAEGYSVSREKKESFPLTVTSAQKNPTAFYLCASSKSRDYRNQPQHFGDGTRLSIL.

The rearrangement uses TRBV4-1 and TRBJ1-1; a possible D gene is TRBD1 (6 bases). The germline V and J ends were trimmed by 1 base and 4 bases, with 10 bases remaining between them. The CDR3 has 14 amino acids. Germline V gene sequence: CDR1 MGHRA, CDR2 YSYEKL. As DNA, the CDR3 is TGCGCCAGCAGCCAAGGTCCGACAGGCACTGAAGCTTTCTTT. Translation: CASSQGPTGTEAFF.

This clonotype was seen repeatedly, ten times or more. The chain recombines TRBV29-1 with TRBJ2-7, with TRBD2 as a possible D gene (6 bases). The CDR3 runs to 12 residues. The germline V and J ends were trimmed by 6 bases and 4 bases, with 13 bases remaining between them. Germline values: CDR1 SQVTM, CDR2 ANQGSEA. The CDR3 DNA reads as TGCAGCGTCCGTAGCGGTTGGTACGAGCAGTACTTC. The encoded protein is CSVRSGWYEQYF.